Listed here are 15 T cell receptor beta chains from one sample, sequenced in a study of blood T cell repertoires in COVID-19. The table came from immunoSEQ multiplex PCR; TCRdb's copy has only in-frame clones and leaves some out. The sample has 150,000 to 250,000 clones, approximately 94% seen once; the top ten hold approximately 0.8%. The material sequenced was peripheral blood. Receptors originate from a man aged 25 to 40 with COVID-19, enrolled during active disease.

This chain connects TRBV4-1 to TRBJ2-1; TRBD1 aligns across 12 bases. CDR1 and CDR2 from the germline V gene are MGHRA and YSYEKL. This CDR3 has 16 amino acids. V gave up 1 base and J gave up 11 bases; unmatched junction bases: 9. The DNA for the CDR3 is TGCGCCAGCAGCCAAGCCATAGGGACAGGGGGCACTCAGCAGTTCTTC. Its protein is CASSQAIGTGGTQQFF.

The V gene is TRBV5-1, the J gene TRBJ2-3, with D possibly matching TRBD2 (6 bases). CDR1 is SGHRS, CDR2 YFSETQ, per germline. V lost 1 base and J lost 6, with 15 bases in between. The CDR3 totals 15 residues. The CDR3 coding sequence is TGCGCCAGCAGCTTGTCGACTAGTGCCCATGATACGCAGTATTTT. Translation: CASSLSTSAHDTQYF.

The V gene is TRBV25-1, the J gene TRBJ1-1; D ambiguous. Germline values: CDR1 MGHDK, CDR2 SYGVNS. The CDR3 is 13 amino acids. V was shortened by 0 bases and J by 3 bases, with 5 bases between the two germline ends. The CDR3 protein is CASSEYLDTEAFF. CDR3 in DNA: TGTGCCAGCAGTGAATATCTCGACACTGAAGCTTTCTTT.

The chain carries TRBV3-1 (or the pseudogene TRBV3-2) and TRBJ2-2; 8 bases are a match to TRBD1. With V trimmed by 6 bases and J by 1 base, 4 bases remained unmatched. Germline-derived CDR1 and CDR2 are LGHDT and YNNKEL (reference sequence). The length of the CDR3 is 15 residues. The CDR3 bases are TGTGCCAGCAGACCCGGGACAGGGAACACCGGGGAGCTGTTTTTT. As protein: CASRPGTGNTGELFF.

The chain employs TRBV7-2 and TRBJ2-2; the D is unclear. The V gene's germline CDR1 is SGHTA and CDR2 FQGNSA. V was clipped by 1 base and J by 6 bases, with 9 bases between them. This CDR3 is 14 amino acids long. DNA for the CDR3: TGTGCCAGCAGCTTAGATTTCTCTGCCGGGGAGCTGTTTTTT. It yields the protein CASSLDFSAGELFF.

The V gene is TRBV21-1, the J gene TRBJ1-1; the DNA was not compared with TRBD1, the D call given in the table. TRBV21-1 is tagged as a pseudogene. The CDR3 is made up of 14 amino acids. CDR3 nucleotide sequence: TGTGCCAGCCAGACAGGGAAGAAGTACACTGAAGCTTTCTTT. This codes for CASQTGKKYTEAFF.

The gene calls are TRBV5-1 and TRBJ1-5; D possibly corresponds to TRBD1 (6 bases). This CDR3 has 14 amino acids. Per germline, CDR1 SGHRS and CDR2 YFSETQ. The germline V and J ends were trimmed by 1 base and 6 bases, with 11 bases remaining between them. The CDR3 DNA is TGCGCCAGCAGCTTGTCAGGGGACGGTCAGCCCCAGCATTTT. This codes for CASSLSGDGQPQHF.

V and J are TRBV7-9 and TRBJ1-6, with 7 bases identical to TRBD1. The germline gives CDR1 SEHNR, CDR2 FQNEAQ (reference sequence). The CDR3 length is 15 residues. V shed 5 bases and J 11 bases; nucleotides not matched to a gene: 12. The CDR3 DNA follows: TGTGCCAGCAGCAACGCCGGGACAGTTGCTACACCCCTCCACTTT. It is translated as CASSNAGTVATPLHF. The complete variable domain, with remaining parts taken from reference TRBV7-9 and TRBJ1-6, reads DTGVSQNPRHKITKRGQNVTFRCDPISEHNRLYWYRQTLGQGPEFLTYFQNEAQLEKSRLLSDRFSAERPKGSFSTLEIQRTEQGDSAMYLCASSNAGTVATPLHFGNGTRLTVT.

The chain joins TRBV7-2 to TRBJ2-3; D may be TRBD1 (5 bases). V gave up 2 bases and J gave up 1 base, with 13 bases separating them. Per germline, CDR1 SGHTA and CDR2 FQGNSA. The length of the CDR3 is 16 residues. The CDR3 nucleotides read TGTGCCAGCAGCTTAAAGGGGAATCCAGGCACAGATACGCAGTATTTT. This codes for CASSLKGNPGTDTQYF.

The J gene is TRBJ1-6, the V gene TRBV4-1; D is perhaps TRBD1 (5 bases). V lost 1 base and J 0 bases, leaving 10 bases between the germline ends. The length of the CDR3 is 17 residues. Germline CDR1 is MGHRA and CDR2 is YSYEKL. The CDR3: CASSQARVRSYNSPLHF. In nucleotides, the CDR3 is TGCGCCAGCAGCCAAGCCAGGGTCCGCTCCTATAATTCACCCCTCCACTTT.

The chain combines TRBV3-1 (or the pseudogene TRBV3-2) with TRBJ2-7, with 11 positions matching TRBD1. The germline V gene encodes CDR1 LGHDT and CDR2 YNNKEL (reference sequence). This CDR3 is built from 15 residues. J was trimmed by 3 bases and V by 1 base; bases with no gene match: 2. This CDR3 is CASSQGTGGSYEQYF. DNA for the CDR3: TGTGCCAGCAGCCAAGGGACAGGGGGCAGCTACGAGCAGTACTTC.

V usage is TRBV6-5 and J usage is TRBJ1-4; 7 positions match TRBD1. With V trimmed by 2 bases and J by 4 bases, 4 bases remained unmatched. Germline V gene sequence: CDR1 MNHEY, CDR2 SVGAGI. The CDR3 has 15 amino acids. In DNA form, the CDR3 reads TGTGCCAGCAGTTACCTACAGGGGATTAATGAAAAACTGTTTTTT. It is translated as CASSYLQGINEKLFF.

The count of this clone is one. The chain is built from TRBV5-1 and TRBJ2-1; TRBD1 is a possible D gene (7 bases). The CDR3 consists of 16 residues. From germline, CDR1 is SGHRS and CDR2 YFSETQ. V was cut by 4 bases and J by 4 bases, with 18 bases left in between. CDR3 amino acids: CASSPAGQNAYNEQFF. The CDR3 region has the DNA TGCGCCAGCAGCCCGGCGGGACAGAATGCTTACAATGAGCAGTTCTTC.

The chain has TRBV27 and TRBJ1-5, with a weak D call TRBD1 (5 bases). The CDR3 has 14 amino acids. Germline V gene data show CDR1 as MNHEY and CDR2 as SMNVEV (reference sequence). V was trimmed by 5 bases and J by 4 bases, leaving 12 bases between them. The CDR3 sequence: CASSPQGKNQPQHF. The CDR3 DNA reads TGTGCCAGCAGTCCTCAGGGTAAAAATCAGCCCCAGCATTTT.

The chain recombines TRBV20-1 with TRBJ1-1, with D perhaps matching TRBD1 (6 bases). The CDR3 covers 13 residues. Germline CDR1 reads DFQATT; CDR2 reads SNEGSKA (reference sequence). Deletions cut 3 bases from V and 0 bases from J, with 8 bases between. CDR3 in DNA: TGCAGTGCTAGTGGGACATTGAACACTGAAGCTTTCTTT. Residues: CSASGTLNTEAFF.